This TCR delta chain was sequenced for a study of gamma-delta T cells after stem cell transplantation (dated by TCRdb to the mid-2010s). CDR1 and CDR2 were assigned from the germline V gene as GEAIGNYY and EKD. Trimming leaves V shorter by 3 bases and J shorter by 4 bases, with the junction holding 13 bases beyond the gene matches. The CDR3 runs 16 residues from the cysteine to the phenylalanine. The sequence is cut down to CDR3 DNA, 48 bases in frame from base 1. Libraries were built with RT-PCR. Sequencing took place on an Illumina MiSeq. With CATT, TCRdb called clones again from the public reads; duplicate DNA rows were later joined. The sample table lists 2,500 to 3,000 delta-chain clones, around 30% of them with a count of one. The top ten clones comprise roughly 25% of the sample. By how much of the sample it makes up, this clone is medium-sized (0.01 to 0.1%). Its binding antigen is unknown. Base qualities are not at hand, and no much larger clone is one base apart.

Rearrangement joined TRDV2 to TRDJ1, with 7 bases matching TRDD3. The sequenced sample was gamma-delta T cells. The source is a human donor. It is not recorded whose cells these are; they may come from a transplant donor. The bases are TGTGCCTGTGACTATGTACTGGGGTCTAAGTACGATAAACTCATCTTT. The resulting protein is CACDYVLGSKYDKLIF.